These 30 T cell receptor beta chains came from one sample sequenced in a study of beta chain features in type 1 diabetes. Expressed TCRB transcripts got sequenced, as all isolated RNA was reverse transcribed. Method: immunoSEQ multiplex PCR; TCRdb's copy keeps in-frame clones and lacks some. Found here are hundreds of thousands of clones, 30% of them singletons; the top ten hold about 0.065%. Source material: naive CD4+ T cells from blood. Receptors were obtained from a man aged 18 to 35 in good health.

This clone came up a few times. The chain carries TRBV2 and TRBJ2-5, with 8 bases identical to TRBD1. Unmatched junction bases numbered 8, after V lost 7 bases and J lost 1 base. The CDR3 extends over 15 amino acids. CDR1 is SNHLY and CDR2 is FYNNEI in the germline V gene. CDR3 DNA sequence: TGTGCCAGCAACGACAGGGGCCTGATCCAAGAGACCCAGTACTTC. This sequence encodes CASNDRGLIQETQYF.

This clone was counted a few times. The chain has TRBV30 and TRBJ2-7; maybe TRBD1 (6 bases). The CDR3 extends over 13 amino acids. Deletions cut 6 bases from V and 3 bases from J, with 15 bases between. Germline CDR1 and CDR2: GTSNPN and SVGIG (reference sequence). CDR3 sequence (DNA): TGTGCCTGCGGGACAAGGGTTTACTACGAGCAGTACTTC. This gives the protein CACGTRVYYEQYF. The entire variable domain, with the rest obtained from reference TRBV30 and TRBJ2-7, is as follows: SQTIHQWPATLVQPVGSPLSLECTVEGTSNPNLYWYRQAAGRGLQLLFYSVGIGQISSEVPQNLSASRPQDRQFILSSKKLLLSDSGFYLCACGTRVYYEQYFGPGTRLTVT.

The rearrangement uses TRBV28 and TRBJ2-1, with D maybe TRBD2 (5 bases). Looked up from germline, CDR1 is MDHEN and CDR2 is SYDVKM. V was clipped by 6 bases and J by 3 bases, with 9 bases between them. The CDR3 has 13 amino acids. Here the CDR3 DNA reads TGTGCCAGCAGAACCACTAGCTACAATGAGCAGTTCTTC. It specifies CASRTTSYNEQFF.

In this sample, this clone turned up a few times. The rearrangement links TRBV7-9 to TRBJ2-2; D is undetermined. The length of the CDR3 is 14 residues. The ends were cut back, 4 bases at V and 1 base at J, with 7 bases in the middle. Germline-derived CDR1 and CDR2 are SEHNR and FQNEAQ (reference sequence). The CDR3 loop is CASSSYKNTGELFF. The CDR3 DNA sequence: TGTGCCAGCAGCTCATACAAGAACACCGGGGAGCTGTTTTTT.

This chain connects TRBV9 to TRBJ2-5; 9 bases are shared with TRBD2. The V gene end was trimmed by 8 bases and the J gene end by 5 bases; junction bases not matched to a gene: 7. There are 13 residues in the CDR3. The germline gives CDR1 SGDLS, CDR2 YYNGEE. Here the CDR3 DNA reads TGTGCCAGGGCTAGCGGGATGTCGGAGACCCAGTACTTC. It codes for CARASGMSETQYF.

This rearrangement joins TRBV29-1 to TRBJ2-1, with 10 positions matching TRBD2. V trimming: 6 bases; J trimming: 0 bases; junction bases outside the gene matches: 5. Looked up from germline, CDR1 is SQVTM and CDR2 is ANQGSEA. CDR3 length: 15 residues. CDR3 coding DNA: TGCAGCGTGGGCGGGACTAGCGACTCCTACAATGAGCAGTTCTTC. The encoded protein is CSVGGTSDSYNEQFF.

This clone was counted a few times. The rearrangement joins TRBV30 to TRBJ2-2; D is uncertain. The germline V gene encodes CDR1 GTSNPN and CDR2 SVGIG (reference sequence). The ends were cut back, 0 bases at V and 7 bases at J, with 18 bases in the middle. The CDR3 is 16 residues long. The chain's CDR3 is CAWSVVWDISLGELFF. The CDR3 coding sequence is TGTGCCTGGAGTGTAGTATGGGATATAAGCCTCGGGGAGCTGTTTTTT.

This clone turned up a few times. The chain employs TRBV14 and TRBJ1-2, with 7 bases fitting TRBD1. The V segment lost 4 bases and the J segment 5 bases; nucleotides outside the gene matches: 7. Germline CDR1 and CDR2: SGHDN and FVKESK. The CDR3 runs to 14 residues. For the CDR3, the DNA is TGTGCCAGCAGCCCAGCGACAGGGCAGTATGGCTACACCTTC. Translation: CASSPATGQYGYTF.

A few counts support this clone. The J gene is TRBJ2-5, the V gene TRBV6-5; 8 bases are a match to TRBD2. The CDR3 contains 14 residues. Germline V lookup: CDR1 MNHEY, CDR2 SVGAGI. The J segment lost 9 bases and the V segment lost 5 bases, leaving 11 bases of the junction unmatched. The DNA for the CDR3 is TGTGCCAGCAGTCAACCGGGACCGGGAGGGGCCCAGTACTTC. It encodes CASSQPGPGGAQYF.

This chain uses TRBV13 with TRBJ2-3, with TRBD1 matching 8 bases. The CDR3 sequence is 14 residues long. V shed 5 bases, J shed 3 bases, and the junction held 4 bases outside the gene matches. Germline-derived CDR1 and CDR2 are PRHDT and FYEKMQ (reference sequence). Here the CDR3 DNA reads TGTGCCAGCAGCAGGACAGGGCCAACAGATACGCAGTATTTT. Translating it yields CASSRTGPTDTQYF.

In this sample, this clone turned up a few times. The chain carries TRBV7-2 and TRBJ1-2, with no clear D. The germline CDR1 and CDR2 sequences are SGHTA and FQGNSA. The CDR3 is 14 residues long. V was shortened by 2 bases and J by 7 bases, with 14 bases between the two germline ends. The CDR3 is CASSLSSGSGGYTF. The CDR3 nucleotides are TGTGCCAGCAGCTTATCATCAGGTTCTGGTGGCTACACCTTC.

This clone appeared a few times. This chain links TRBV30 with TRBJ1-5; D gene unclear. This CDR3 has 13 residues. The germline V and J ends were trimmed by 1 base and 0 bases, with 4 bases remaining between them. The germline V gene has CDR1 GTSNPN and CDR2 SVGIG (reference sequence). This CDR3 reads CAWSDYSNQPQHF. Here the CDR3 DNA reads TGTGCCTGGAGTGATTATAGCAATCAGCCCCAGCATTTT.

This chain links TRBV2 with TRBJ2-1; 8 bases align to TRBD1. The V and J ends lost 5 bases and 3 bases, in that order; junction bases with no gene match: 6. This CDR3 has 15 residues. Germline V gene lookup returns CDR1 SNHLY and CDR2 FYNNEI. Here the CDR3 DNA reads TGTGCCAGCAGTAACAGGGGGTTTGTCTACAATGAGCAGTTCTTC. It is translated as CASSNRGFVYNEQFF.

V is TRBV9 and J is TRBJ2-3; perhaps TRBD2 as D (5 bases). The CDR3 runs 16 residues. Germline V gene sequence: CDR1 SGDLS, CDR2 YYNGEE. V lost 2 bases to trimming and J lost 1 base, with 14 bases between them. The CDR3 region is CASSVALASGTDTQYF. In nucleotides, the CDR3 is TGTGCCAGCAGCGTCGCTCTAGCTTCCGGCACAGATACGCAGTATTTT.

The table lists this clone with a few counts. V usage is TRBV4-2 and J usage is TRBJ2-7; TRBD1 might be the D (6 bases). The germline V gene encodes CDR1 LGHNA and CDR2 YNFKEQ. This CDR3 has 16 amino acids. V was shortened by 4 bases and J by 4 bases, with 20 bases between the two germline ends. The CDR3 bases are TGTGCCAGCAGCCGGACGAGAGACAGGCACCTTTACGAGCAGTACTTC. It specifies CASSRTRDRHLYEQYF.

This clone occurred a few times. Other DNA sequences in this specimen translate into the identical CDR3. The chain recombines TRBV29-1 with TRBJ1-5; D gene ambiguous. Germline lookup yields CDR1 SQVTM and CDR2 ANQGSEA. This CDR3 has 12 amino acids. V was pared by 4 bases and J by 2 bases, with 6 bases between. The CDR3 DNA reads TGCAGCGTTGGGCAGGGCAATCAGCCCCAGCATTTT. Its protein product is CSVGQGNQPQHF. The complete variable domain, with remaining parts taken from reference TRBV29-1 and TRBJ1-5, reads SAVISQKPSRDICQRGTSLTIQCQVDSQVTMMFWYRQQPGQSLTLIATANQGSEATYESGFVIDKFPISRPNLTFSTLTVSNMSPEDSSIYLCSVGQGNQPQHFGDGTRLSIL.

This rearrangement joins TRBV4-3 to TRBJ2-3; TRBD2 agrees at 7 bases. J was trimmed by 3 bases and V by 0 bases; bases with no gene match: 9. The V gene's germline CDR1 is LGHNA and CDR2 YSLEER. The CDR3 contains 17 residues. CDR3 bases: TGCGCCAGCAGCCAAGATAGTTACGGCGGGAGAACAGATACGCAGTATTTT. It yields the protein CASSQDSYGGRTDTQYF.

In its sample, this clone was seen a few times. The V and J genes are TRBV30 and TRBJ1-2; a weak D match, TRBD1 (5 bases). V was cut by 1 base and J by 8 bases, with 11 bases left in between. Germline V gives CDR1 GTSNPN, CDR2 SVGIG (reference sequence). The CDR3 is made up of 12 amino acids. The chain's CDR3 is CAWSAGKNGYTF. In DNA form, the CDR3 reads TGTGCCTGGAGTGCAGGGAAAAACGGCTACACCTTC.

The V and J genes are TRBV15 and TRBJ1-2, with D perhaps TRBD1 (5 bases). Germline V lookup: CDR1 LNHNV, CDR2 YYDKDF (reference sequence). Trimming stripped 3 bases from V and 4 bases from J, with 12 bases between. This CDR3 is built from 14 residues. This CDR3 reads CATSSGGQGYGYTF. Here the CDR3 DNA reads TGTGCCACCAGCAGCGGAGGGCAGGGCTATGGCTACACCTTC.

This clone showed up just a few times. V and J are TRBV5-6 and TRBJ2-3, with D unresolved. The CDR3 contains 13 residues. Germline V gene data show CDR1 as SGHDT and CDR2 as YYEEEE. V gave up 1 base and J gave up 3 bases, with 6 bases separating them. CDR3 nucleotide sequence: TGTGCCAGCAGCTTGTTTACTACAGATACGCAGTATTTT. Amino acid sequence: CASSLFTTDTQYF.

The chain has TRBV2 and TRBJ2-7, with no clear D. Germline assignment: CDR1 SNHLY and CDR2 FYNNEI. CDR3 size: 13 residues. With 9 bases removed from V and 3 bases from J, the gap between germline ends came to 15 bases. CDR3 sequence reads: CASREESYYEQYF. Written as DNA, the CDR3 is TGTGCCAGTCGCGAGGAGAGCTACTACGAGCAGTACTTC.

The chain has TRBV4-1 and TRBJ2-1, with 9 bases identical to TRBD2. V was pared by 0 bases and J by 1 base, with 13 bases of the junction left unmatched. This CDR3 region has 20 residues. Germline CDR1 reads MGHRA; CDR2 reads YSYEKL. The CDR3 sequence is CASSQEPRGVAGDSYNEQFF. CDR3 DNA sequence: TGCGCCAGCAGCCAAGAGCCCAGGGGGGTAGCGGGAGATTCCTACAATGAGCAGTTCTTC.

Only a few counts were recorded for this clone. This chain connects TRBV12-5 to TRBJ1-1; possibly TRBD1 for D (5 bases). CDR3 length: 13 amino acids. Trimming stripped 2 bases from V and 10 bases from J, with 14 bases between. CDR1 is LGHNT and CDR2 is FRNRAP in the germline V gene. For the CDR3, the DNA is TGTGCTAGTGGTTTGCTCGACAGCGTCTCAGCTTTCTTT. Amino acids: CASGLLDSVSAFF. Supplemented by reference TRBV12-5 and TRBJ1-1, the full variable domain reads DARVTQTPRHKVTEMGQEVTMRCQPILGHNTVFWYRQTMMQGLELLAYFRNRAPLDDSGMPKDRFSAEMPDATLATLKIQPSEPRDSAVYFCASGLLDSVSAFFGQGTRLTVV.

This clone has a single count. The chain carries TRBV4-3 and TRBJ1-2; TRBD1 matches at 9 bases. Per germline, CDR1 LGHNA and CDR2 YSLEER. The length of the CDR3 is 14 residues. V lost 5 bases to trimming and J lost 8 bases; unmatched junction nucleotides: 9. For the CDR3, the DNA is TGCGCCAGCAGCAGGTCCGGGACAGGGAACGGCTACACCTTC. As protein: CASSRSGTGNGYTF.

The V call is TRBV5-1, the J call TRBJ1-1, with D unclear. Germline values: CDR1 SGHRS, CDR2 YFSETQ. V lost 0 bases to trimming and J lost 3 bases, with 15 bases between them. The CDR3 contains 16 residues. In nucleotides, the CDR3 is TGCGCCAGCAGCTTGGGGGTGAGTTCAGCTTACACTGAAGCTTTCTTT. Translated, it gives CASSLGVSSAYTEAFF.

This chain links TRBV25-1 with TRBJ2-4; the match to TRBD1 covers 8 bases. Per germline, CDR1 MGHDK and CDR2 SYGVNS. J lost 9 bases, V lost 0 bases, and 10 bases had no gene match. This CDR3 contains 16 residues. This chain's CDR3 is CASSEYGRGPQGIQYF. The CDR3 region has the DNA TGTGCCAGCAGTGAATATGGCAGGGGGCCCCAGGGCATTCAGTACTTC.

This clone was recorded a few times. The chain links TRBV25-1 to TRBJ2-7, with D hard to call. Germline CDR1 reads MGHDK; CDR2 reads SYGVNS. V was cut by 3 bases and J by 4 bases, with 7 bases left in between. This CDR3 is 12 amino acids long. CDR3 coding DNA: TGTGCCAGCAGTGAGGTGGGGTACGAGCAGTACTTC. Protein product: CASSEVGYEQYF.

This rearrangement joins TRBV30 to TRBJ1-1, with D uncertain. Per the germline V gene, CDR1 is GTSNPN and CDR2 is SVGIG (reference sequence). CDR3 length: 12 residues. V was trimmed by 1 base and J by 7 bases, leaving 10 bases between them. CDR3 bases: TGTGCCTGGAGTGCCATTGACATTGAAGCTTTCTTT. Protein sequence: CAWSAIDIEAFF.

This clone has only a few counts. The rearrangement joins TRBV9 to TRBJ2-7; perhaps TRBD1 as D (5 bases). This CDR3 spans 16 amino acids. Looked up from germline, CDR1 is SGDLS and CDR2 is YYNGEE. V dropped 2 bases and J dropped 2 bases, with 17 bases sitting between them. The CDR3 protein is CASSVGPQPLTYEQYF. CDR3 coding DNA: TGTGCCAGCAGCGTGGGGCCCCAACCCCTAACCTACGAGCAGTACTTC.

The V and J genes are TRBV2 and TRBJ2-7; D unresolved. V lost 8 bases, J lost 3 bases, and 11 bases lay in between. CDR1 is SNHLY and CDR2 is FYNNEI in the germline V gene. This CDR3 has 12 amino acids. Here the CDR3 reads CASGSDFYEQYF. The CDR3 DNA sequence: TGTGCCAGCGGGTCAGACTTCTACGAGCAGTACTTC. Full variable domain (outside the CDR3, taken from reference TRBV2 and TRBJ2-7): EPEVTQTPSHQVTQMGQEVILRCVPISNHLYFYWYRQILGQKVEFLVSFYNNEISEKSEIFDDQFSVERPDGSNFTLKIRSTKLEDSAMYFCASGSDFYEQYFGPGTRLTVT.